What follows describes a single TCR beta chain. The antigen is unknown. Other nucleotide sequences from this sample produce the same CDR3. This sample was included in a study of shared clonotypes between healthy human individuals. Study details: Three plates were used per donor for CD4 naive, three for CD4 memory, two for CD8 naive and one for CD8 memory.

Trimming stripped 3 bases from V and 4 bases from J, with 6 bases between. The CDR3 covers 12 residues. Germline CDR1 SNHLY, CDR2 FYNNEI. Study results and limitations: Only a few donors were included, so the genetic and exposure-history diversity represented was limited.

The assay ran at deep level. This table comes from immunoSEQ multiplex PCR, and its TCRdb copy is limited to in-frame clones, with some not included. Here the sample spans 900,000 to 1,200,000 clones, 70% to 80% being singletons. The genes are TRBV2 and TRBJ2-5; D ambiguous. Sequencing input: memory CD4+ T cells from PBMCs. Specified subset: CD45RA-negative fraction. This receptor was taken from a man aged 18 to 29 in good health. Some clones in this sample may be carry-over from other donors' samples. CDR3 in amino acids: CASSEVGETQYF. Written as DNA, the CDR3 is TGTGCCAGCAGTGAGGTGGGAGAGACCCAGTACTTC.